This T cell receptor beta chain was recorded in a study of OX40 agonist ivuxolimab in advanced cancers. Study-wide background: The diagnoses of dose-escalation patients were hepatocellular carcinoma, melanoma, renal cell or head and neck cancer. Study-level points and caveats: The antigens recognized by the expanded peripheral T cells, that is their antigen specificity, were not determined. CD8+ T cells (on average) carried more expanded clones than CD4+ T cells.

TCRdb's table, derived via immunoSEQ multiplex PCR, lists solely in-frame clones and lacks some. Among about 79,000 clones listed, over 70% were seen once. Concerning this clone itself: Its antigen is still unknown.

Germline V CDR1 and CDR2: LNHDA, SQIVND (reference sequence). CDR3 length: 13 residues. Between the trimmed V and J ends, which lost 0 bases and 9 bases, there was a span of 11 bases. No patient had autoimmune disease or received systemic immunosuppression. This material consisted of CD4+ or CD8+ T cells sorted from blood, taken in a trial of the OX40 agonist ivuxolimab. This clonotype was sampled from an adult with an advanced solid tumor such as melanoma, head and neck, liver or kidney cancer. The gene calls are TRBV19 and TRBJ1-1; unclear D gene. The CDR3 nucleotides read TGTGCCAGTAGTATAGATGACCGCAGGAAAGCTTTCTTT. It specifies CASSIDDRRKAFF.